This TCR beta chain was identified during a study of OX40 agonist ivuxolimab in advanced cancers. CDR1 and CDR2 (germline): MDHEN, SYDVKM. The CDR3 is 16 amino acids. V lost 1 base and J lost 7, with 17 bases in between. Repertoires were generated with immunoSEQ multiplex PCR, while TCRdb's copy carries only in-frame clones and drops some. Counted here are 81,000 or so clones, about 90% occurring once; the ten biggest clones make up 8.4%. This sequence originates from an adult with an advanced solid tumor such as melanoma, head and neck, liver or kidney cancer. The rearrangement links TRBV28 to TRBJ2-4; maybe TRBD2 (6 bases). The starting material was CD4+ or CD8+ T cells sorted from blood, obtained in a trial of the OX40 agonist ivuxolimab. The CDR3 loop is CASSLFWPGRGNIQYF. The DNA for the CDR3 is TGTGCCAGCAGTTTATTTTGGCCGGGACGGGGGAACATTCAGTACTTC. The full variable domain, completed using reference TRBV28 and TRBJ2-4, is DVKVTQSSRYLVKRTGEKVFLECVQDMDHENMFWYRQDPGLGLRLIYFSYDVKMKEKGDIPEGYSVSREKKERFSLILESASTNQTSMYLCASSLFWPGRGNIQYFGAGTRLSVL.